This T cell receptor beta chain derives from a study of blood T cell repertoires in COVID-19. The overall study: Samples of COVID-19 (acute and convalescent) were obtained from the United States, Italy and Spain. From T cells, B-cell-depleted T cells, or PBMCs came the material, which was cDNA or gDNA.

Original methodology: Amplification of reference gene primers was used by the study to estimate nucleated cell counts. TCRdb keeps only in-frame clones here, not all; method: immunoSEQ multiplex PCR. Clone size and the V and J calls come from that table; the DNA yielded D and trimming. Among 100,000 to 150,000 clones listed, around 86% were seen once. Material: peripheral blood. The TCR was taken from a man between 60 and 75 years old with acute or convalescent COVID-19.

The CDR3 protein is CASRETGVDNEQFF. The DNA for the CDR3 is TGTGCCAGCAGGGAGACAGGGGTTGACAATGAGCAGTTCTTC. The gene calls are TRBV28 and TRBJ2-1, with 8 bases matching TRBD1. Germline CDR1 reads MDHEN; CDR2 reads SYDVKM. CDR3 size: 14 residues. V was clipped by 6 bases and J by 5 bases; unmatched bases: 6.